This entry is about one T cell receptor (beta chain). The antigen remains undetermined. The entry originates in a study of T-cell memory formation after mild COVID-19. TCRalpha and TCRbeta libraries used 5'RACE with constant-segment primers and UMIs. A single record per CDR3 protein comes from TCRdb applying MiXCR to the 5' RACE reads. This sample yields 350,000 to 450,000 distinct CDR3 sequences, of which more than 20% are seen a single time; around 8.8% belongs to the top ten. This CDR3 comprises 13 residues. Trimming took 2 bases from V and 6 from J, leaving 11 bases between them. Germline V gene lookup returns CDR1 SGHRS and CDR2 YFSETQ. Study findings and constraints: Clones that contracted from day 15 to 85 were balanced CD4/CD8, while later expanders leaned CD4+.

Sequenced sample: PBMCs or a T cell subset sorted from them (not recorded which). The V and J genes are TRBV5-1 and TRBJ1-1; D uncertain. The clonotype was recovered from an adult woman who had mild COVID-19 (a few samples of this study predate the infection). Cell type and time point are not known. DNA for the CDR3: TGCGCCAGCAGCTTCGAAAAGGCCCCTGAAGCTTTCTTT. Residues: CASSFEKAPEAFF.